This is a list of T cell receptor beta chains from one sample in a study of beta chain features in type 1 diabetes. Profiling relied on immunoSEQ multiplex PCR, and the TCRdb table lists in-frame clones only, not all of them. The table shows some 360,000 clones, with around 20% occurring only once. The material sequenced was naive CD4+ T cells from blood. All receptors derive from a woman under 30 in good health. The CDR3 runs from the conserved cysteine through the conserved F or W. A D gene is named only where the DNA matches it firmly. For some rows the clone size is stated as once, few or many, or as a class when expanded; others skip it.

D gene	J gene	clone size	V gene	CDR3 protein	CDR3 DNA
.	TRBJ2-2	few	TRBV19	CASRAQRLTGELFF	TGTGCCAGTCGAGCCCAGCGGTTGACCGGGGAGCTGTTTTTT
TRBD2	TRBJ2-1	.	TRBV30	CAWIPGLAAYNEQFF	TGTGCCTGGATTCCGGGACTAGCGGCCTACAATGAGCAGTTCTTC
.	TRBJ2-3	.	TRBV30	CAFTRTVGTDTQYF	TGTGCTTTTACCAGGACAGTGGGCACAGATACGCAGTATTTT
.	TRBJ2-3	.	TRBV18	CASSPAGYSTDTQYF	TGTGCCAGCTCACCAGCAGGTTACTCAACAGATACGCAGTATTTT
TRBD2	TRBJ2-3	.	TRBV6-1	CASASGGDTDTQYF	TGTGCCAGCGCGAGCGGGGGGGACACAGATACGCAGTATTTT
TRBD1	TRBJ1-1	few	TRBV6-5	CASSYSKGLTGGKAFF	TGTGCCAGCAGTTACTCGAAGGGACTCACAGGGGGCAAAGCTTTCTTT
TRBD1	TRBJ1-1	.	TRBV4-3	CASSQVGSGGYGEAFF	TGCGCCAGCAGCCAAGTTGGGTCAGGGGGCTACGGTGAAGCTTTCTTT
TRBD1	TRBJ2-5	.	TRBV18	CASSAGTGAGETQYF	TGTGCCAGCTCTGCCGGGACAGGAGCAGGGGAGACCCAGTACTTC
.	TRBJ2-5	.	TRBV10-3	CAISESEGTQYF	TGTGCCATCAGTGAGTCTGAGGGGACCCAGTACTTC
TRBD1	TRBJ1-4	.	TRBV6-9	CASSWDRIGATNEKLFF	TGTGCCAGCAGTTGGGACAGAATTGGGGCGACTAATGAAAAACTGTTTTTT
TRBD1	TRBJ1-2	few	TRBV10-3	CAIEGTGGNGYTF	TGTGCCATCGAAGGGACAGGTGGTAATGGCTACACCTTC
.	TRBJ2-2	few	TRBV10-3	CATGEDGNTGELFF	TGTGCCACCGGGGAGGATGGGAACACCGGGGAGCTGTTTTTT
TRBD2	TRBJ2-3	.	TRBV30	CARGGPAGGTDTQYF	TGTGCCCGGGGGGGTCCGGCGGGAGGCACAGATACGCAGTATTTT
.	TRBJ2-7	few	TRBV30	CAWSLSFPYSYEQYF	TGTGCCTGGAGTCTTTCGTTCCCCTACTCCTACGAGCAGTACTTC
.	TRBJ1-3	.	TRBV4-2	CASSQERYNGNTIYF	TGTGCCAGCAGCCAAGAGAGATATAACGGAAACACCATATATTTT